The entry below describes one T cell receptor beta chain. What it binds is not known. Primers for the PCR totalled 60 Vbeta and 13 Jbeta. Per the original methods: An analysis performed later counted roughly 80 million unique TCR beta chains (around 10 million of them shared). The table came from immunoSEQ multiplex PCR; TCRdb's copy has only in-frame clones and leaves some out. D and trimming come from the DNA, and the V and J calls and clone size come from that table. Of 100,000 or so clones listed, approximately 84% were seen once; the top ten hold around 2.3%. The sample originates from a study of cytomegalovirus exposure and HLA in healthy donors. General study points: Presence/absence analyses assumed roughly uniform sequencing depth across donors, which may not hold.

The germline gives CDR1 LNHDA, CDR2 SQIVND (reference sequence). CDR3 length: 14 amino acids. After removal of 6 bases from V and 4 bases from J, the junction contained 2 bases not matched to a gene. Material for sequencing was PBMCs. The clonotype comes from a man aged 18 to 35 in good health and CMV-seronegative. The V gene is TRBV19, the J gene TRBJ2-2; 10 bases are a match to TRBD1. The CDR3 DNA is TGTGCCAGTAGAGACAGGGGGCTCACCGGGGAGCTGTTTTTT. Its protein product is CASRDRGLTGELFF.